This T cell receptor (beta chain) is from a study of molecular identifiers for immune sequencing clone quantification. With respect to this clonotype: Its antigen is currently unknown.

General observations from the study: Identical barcode-sharing TCR molecules could lead to underestimated sizes for highly expanded clones. Over 98% of effector molecules, yet under 1% of naive-cell molecules, were held by clones above 20 RNA copies.

Trimming shortened V by 0 bases and J by 3 bases, and 9 bases separated the two germline ends. Germline V gene lookup returns CDR1 SGDLS and CDR2 YYNGEE. The CDR3 spans 14 residues. When naive CD8 T cells were sorted, they were gated as CD8+CD4-CCR7+CD45RA+. TCRdb recomputed calls from the PCR reads with MiXCR, one row per CDR3 protein. In the table there are 62,000 or so distinct CDR3 sequences, roughly 20% of which are singletons. This TCR came from a human donor in good health. Some libraries in this study had Jurkat cell RNA spiked in. The specimen sequenced was naive CD8+ T cells from blood, with Jurkat cell RNA spiked in. Described subset: FACS-sorted CD8+CD4-CCR7+CD45RA+ naive T cells. The J gene is TRBJ1-1, the V gene TRBV9; D is perhaps TRBD1 (5 bases). CDR3 nucleotides: TGTGCCAGCAGCGTAGAGACAGTGGACACTGAAGCTTTCTTT. Translation gives CASSVETVDTEAFF.